Shown below are 32 T cell receptor beta chains from a single sample sequenced in a study of CD8 T cells in Susac syndrome. RNA totalling roughly 0.45 to 1 ug underwent reverse transcription with random hexamers. TCRdb recomputed calls from the immunoSEQ multiplex PCR reads with MiXCR, one row per CDR3 protein. The sample holds about 300,000 distinct CDR3 sequences, under 95% seen once. Source material: CD4+ T cells from PBMCs. The source of these receptors is a human donor with multiple sclerosis.

The genes are TRBV19 and TRBJ1-1; a possible D gene is TRBD1 (5 bases). Trimming cost V 3 bases and J 1 base, with 12 bases left between them. The CDR3 totals 15 residues. From germline, CDR1 is LNHDA and CDR2 SQIVND (reference sequence). CDR3 protein: CASSITGTANTEAFF. The CDR3 DNA follows: TGTGCCAGTAGTATCACCGGGACGGCGAACACTGAAGCTTTCTTT.

This chain uses TRBV30 with TRBJ1-3, with no clear D. V lost 5 bases and J lost 2, with 10 bases in between. The germline V gene has CDR1 GTSNPN and CDR2 SVGIG (reference sequence). This CDR3 has 13 amino acids. The CDR3 protein is CAWCRPAGNTIYF. The CDR3 DNA follows: TGTGCCTGGTGTCGCCCCGCTGGAAACACCATATATTTT. Full variable domain (outside the CDR3, taken from reference TRBV30 and TRBJ1-3): SQTIHQWPATLVQPVGSPLSLECTVEGTSNPNLYWYRQAAGRGLQLLFYSVGIGQISSEVPQNLSASRPQDRQFILSSKKLLLSDSGFYLCAWCRPAGNTIYFGEGSWLTVV.

The chain links TRBV6-1 to TRBJ2-4; D gene ambiguous. Germline lookup yields CDR1 MNHNS and CDR2 SASEGT. CDR3 length equals 13 residues. Between the trimmed V and J ends, which lost 4 bases and 8 bases, there was a span of 12 bases. The CDR3 DNA follows: TGTGCCAGCAGTGTTTCCTTTGGGTACATTCAGTACTTC. Its protein is CASSVSFGYIQYF.

The DNA for the CDR3 is TGCAGTGCTGCCCTCTCCGTGAACACTGAAGCTTTCTTT. It yields the protein CSAALSVNTEAFF. V and J are TRBV20-1 and TRBJ1-1; D unclear. Germline V gene lookup returns CDR1 DFQATT and CDR2 SNEGSKA (reference sequence). Between the trimmed V and J ends, which lost 5 bases and 0 bases, there was a span of 10 bases. The CDR3 is 13 residues long.

This chain connects TRBV5-1 to TRBJ1-2, with D perhaps matching TRBD1 (5 bases). V was shortened by 5 bases and J by 4 bases, with 15 bases between the two germline ends. Germline V gene sequence: CDR1 SGHRS, CDR2 YFSETQ. CDR3 length: 14 amino acids. The CDR3 sequence: CASSRTGGSYGYTF. The CDR3 DNA reads TGCGCCAGCAGTCGTACGGGGGGGAGCTATGGCTACACCTTC.

The chain has TRBV5-1 and TRBJ2-5; D call uncertain. This CDR3 has 14 amino acids. Trimming left V 4 bases short and J 2 bases short, with 12 bases between. Germline lookup yields CDR1 SGHRS and CDR2 YFSETQ. CDR3 region: CASSPSTQQETQYF. CDR3 sequence (DNA): TGCGCCAGCAGCCCCTCGACCCAGCAAGAGACCCAGTACTTC.

The CDR3 coding sequence is TGCAGCGTTACAGGGCCGGGAAACACTGAAGCTTTCTTT. It specifies CSVTGPGNTEAFF. V and J are TRBV29-1 and TRBJ1-1; TRBD1 is a possible D gene (6 bases). Germline V CDR1 and CDR2: SQVTM, ANQGSEA. The V gene lost 5 bases and the J gene lost 2 bases, with 12 bases spanning the gap. CDR3 length equals 13 residues.

This chain connects TRBV11-3 to TRBJ1-2, with 10 nucleotides matching TRBD1. With 3 bases clipped from V and 4 bases from J, the junction kept 5 bases outside the gene matches. Germline V gene lookup returns CDR1 SGHNT and CDR2 YENEEA. The CDR3 loop spans 15 amino acids. The CDR3 loop reads CASSLGRTGGYGYTF. The CDR3 DNA sequence: TGTGCCAGCAGCTTGGGAAGGACAGGGGGCTATGGCTACACCTTC.

The rearrangement uses TRBV3-1 and TRBJ2-7; 7 bases are a match to TRBD1. The CDR3 is 15 amino acids. Trimming at V came to 2 bases and at J to 2 bases, leaving 6 bases not matched to a gene. The V gene's germline CDR1 is LGHDT and CDR2 YNNKEL (reference sequence). The CDR3 protein is CASSQQTGETYEQYF. In DNA form, the CDR3 reads TGTGCCAGCAGCCAACAAACAGGGGAAACCTACGAGCAGTACTTC.

The chain employs TRBV3-1 and TRBJ1-1; D perhaps matches TRBD1 (6 bases). This CDR3 is built from 13 residues. Germline V CDR1 and CDR2: LGHDT, YNNKEL (reference sequence). Trimming removed 0 bases at V and 11 bases at J, with 13 bases between. The CDR3, as DNA: TGTGCCAGCAGCCAAGAAGGGGGGAGGCCGGCTTTCTTT. It specifies CASSQEGGRPAFF.

This clonotype is a singleton in its sample. The rearrangement joins TRBV30 to TRBJ2-1; 10 nucleotides line up with TRBD2. CDR1 and CDR2 (germline): GTSNPN, SVGIG (reference sequence). This CDR3 spans 15 amino acids. V trimming: 7 bases; J trimming: 4 bases; junction bases outside the gene matches: 10. The CDR3 bases are TGTGCCTCCCTGACTAGCGGGCACGGATACAATGAGCAGTTCTTC. It translates to CASLTSGHGYNEQFF.

A few counts support this clonotype. The chain carries TRBV18 and TRBJ1-5, with D possibly matching TRBD1 (6 bases). This CDR3 comprises 14 residues. CDR1 and CDR2 from the germline V gene are KGHSH and LQKENI. Deletions cut 6 bases from V and 2 bases from J, with 11 bases between. The CDR3 region has the DNA TGTGCCAGCTCCCGAACAGGGCGCAATCAGCCCCAGCATTTT. It yields the protein CASSRTGRNQPQHF.

As DNA, the CDR3 is TGTGCCAGCAGTTTGATGAGTATAAGCTATGGCTACACCTTC. This translates into CASSLMSISYGYTF. The rearrangement uses TRBV12-3 or TRBV12-4 and TRBJ1-2; no reliable D call. Trimming shortened V by 3 bases and J by 4 bases, and 12 bases separated the two germline ends. The length of the CDR3 is 14 residues.

The chain carries TRBV24-1 and TRBJ2-5; 12 positions match TRBD1. With V trimmed by 3 bases and J by 5 bases, 6 bases remained unmatched. The CDR3 contains 16 residues. Per the germline V gene, CDR1 is KGHDR and CDR2 is SFDVKD. This chain's CDR3 is CATSDPGTGGRETQYF. In nucleotides, the CDR3 is TGTGCCACCAGTGATCCTGGGACAGGGGGCAGGGAGACCCAGTACTTC.

V and J are TRBV6-2 or TRBV6-3 and TRBJ2-7; perhaps TRBD2 as D (6 bases). V lost 4 bases and J 3 bases, leaving 16 bases between the germline ends. The CDR3 totals 15 residues. Germline lookup yields CDR1 MNHEY and CDR2 SVGEGT. The CDR3: CASSSPGLGFYEQYF. CDR3 DNA sequence: TGTGCCAGCAGTTCACCGGGACTGGGGTTCTACGAGCAGTACTTC.

CDR3 DNA: TGCGCCAGCACCCCTCAAAACGGACAAGCTAGCTGGTTCTTC. As protein: CASTPQNGQASWFF. The chain joins TRBV4-1 to TRBJ2-1; D may correspond to TRBD1 or TRBD2 (5 bases each). V gave up 7 bases and J gave up 15 bases, with 25 bases separating them. CDR3 length: 14 residues. Germline V gene lookup returns CDR1 MGHRA and CDR2 YSYEKL.

The V call is TRBV20-1, the J call TRBJ2-3, with D perhaps TRBD2 (5 bases). The V end was cut by 2 bases, the J end by 6 bases, with 21 bases between. Germline loops: CDR1 DFQATT, CDR2 SNEGSKA (reference sequence). This CDR3 region has 16 residues. The CDR3 is CSARPSMGVGQDTQYF. The DNA of the CDR3 is TGCAGTGCTAGACCCTCTATGGGAGTTGGCCAGGATACGCAGTATTTT.

Worth noting for this clonotype: One end of the junction does not line up with germline, which may come from a read error. The chain is built from TRBV6-6 and TRBJ2-1; a weak D match, TRBD1 (6 bases). The length of the CDR3 is 14 residues. The germline gives CDR1 MNHNY, CDR2 SVGAGI (reference sequence). Here the CDR3 DNA reads TGTGCCAGCAGTACTCCACCAGGGGTCAATAAGCAGTTCTTC. Translated: CASSTPPGVNKQFF.

This clonotype was seen once. CDR3 sequence reads: CASSLRGVTNTGELFF. CDR3 sequence (DNA): TGTGCCAGCAGTTTACGGGGGGTAACGAACACCGGGGAGCTGTTTTTT. The J gene is TRBJ2-2, the V gene TRBV12-3 or TRBV12-4, with 7 bases aligning to TRBD2. The CDR3 loop spans 16 amino acids. The J segment lost 0 bases and the V segment lost 2 bases, leaving 3 bases of the junction unmatched.

A few counts support this clonotype. The chain uses TRBV18 and TRBJ2-7, with D possibly being TRBD1 or TRBD2 (5 bases each). CDR1 is KGHSH and CDR2 is LQKENI in the germline V gene. The CDR3 spans 13 residues. V was clipped by 5 bases and J by 1 base, with 9 bases between them. The CDR3 DNA is TGTGCCAGCTCAAGGGACGGGTCCTACGAGCAGTACTTC. As protein: CASSRDGSYEQYF.

This rearrangement joins TRBV20-1 to TRBJ2-2; D not certain. The germline V and J ends were trimmed by 2 bases and 0 bases, with 7 bases remaining between them. In germline, CDR1 is DFQATT, CDR2 SNEGSKA (reference sequence). The CDR3 loop spans 14 amino acids. The CDR3 nucleotides are TGCAGTGCTAGATACCCTACGAACACCGGGGAGCTGTTTTTT. This sequence encodes CSARYPTNTGELFF.

The rearrangement uses TRBV5-8 and TRBJ1-5; D not certain. Germline V gene sequence: CDR1 SGHTS, CDR2 YDEGEE. This CDR3 has 13 amino acids. V was shortened by 4 bases and J by 4 bases, with 9 bases between the two germline ends. The CDR3 region has the DNA TGTGCCAGCAGCCGTGGAACTAATCAGCCCCAGCATTTT. The encoded protein is CASSRGTNQPQHF.

V and J are TRBV7-9 and TRBJ1-1; unclear D gene. This CDR3 is 14 amino acids long. The germline V and J ends were trimmed by 7 bases and 3 bases, with 15 bases remaining between them. Germline-derived CDR1 and CDR2 are SEHNR and FQNEAQ (reference sequence). CDR3 in DNA: TGTGCCAGCATAACGGGGTCGGTAGACACTGAAGCTTTCTTT. It encodes CASITGSVDTEAFF.

The rearrangement links TRBV5-1 to TRBJ2-5; D gene unclear. Per germline, CDR1 SGHRS and CDR2 YFSETQ. This CDR3 is 14 amino acids long. Trimming stripped 2 bases from V and 3 bases from J, with 11 bases between. CDR3 protein: CASSFGPIEETQYF. The CDR3 DNA is TGCGCCAGCAGCTTTGGGCCCATAGAAGAGACCCAGTACTTC.

The CDR3 loop is CSATRQGIIGGYTF. CDR3 bases: TGCAGTGCTACCCGACAGGGAATAATCGGGGGCTACACCTTC. The chain employs TRBV20-1 and TRBJ1-2; TRBD1 aligns across 7 bases. The CDR3 is 14 residues long. V shed 4 bases, J shed 8 bases, and the junction held 13 bases outside the gene matches. From germline, CDR1 is DFQATT and CDR2 SNEGSKA (reference sequence).

The chain uses TRBV3-1 and TRBJ2-7, with 13 bases matching TRBD2. The junction had 8 bases not matched to a gene; V was cut back by 6 bases and J by 6 bases. The CDR3 is 15 residues long. The germline V gene encodes CDR1 LGHDT and CDR2 YNNKEL (reference sequence). DNA of the CDR3: TGTGCCAGCAGACTAGCGGGAGGGGCCGCCTCCGAGCAGTACTTC. Its translation is CASRLAGGAASEQYF.

This chain joins TRBV4-3 and TRBJ2-4; no clear D. Trimming removed 0 bases at V and 5 bases at J, with 17 bases between. CDR3 length equals 17 residues. Germline-derived CDR1 and CDR2 are LGHNA and YSLEER. The CDR3 DNA follows: TGCGCCAGCAGCCAAGAGGTCCCCCGACAACGAGAAAACATTCAGTACTTC. Encoded protein: CASSQEVPRQRENIQYF.

The gene calls are TRBV3-1 and TRBJ2-3, with D uncertain. The germline CDR1 and CDR2 sequences are LGHDT and YNNKEL (reference sequence). There are 14 residues in the CDR3. V was clipped by 4 bases and J by 3 bases, with 11 bases between them. The CDR3 region has the DNA TGTGCCAGCAGCCGAAGTGGGCGTACAGATACGCAGTATTTT. Translation: CASSRSGRTDTQYF.

The chain is built from TRBV4-2 and TRBJ2-5, with 9 bases identical to TRBD2. Germline V gene lookup returns CDR1 LGHNA and CDR2 YNFKEQ. The CDR3 is made up of 16 amino acids. After removal of 2 bases from V and 4 bases from J, the junction contained 8 bases not matched to a gene. CDR3 nucleotides: TGTGCCAGCAGCCAAAATCGTGCGGGAGGGGGAGAGACCCAGTACTTC. As protein: CASSQNRAGGGETQYF.

The CDR3 here is CASREANTEAFF. The CDR3 nucleotides are TGTGCCAGCCGGGAAGCTAACACTGAAGCTTTCTTT. V usage is TRBV28 and J usage is TRBJ1-1; no definite D call. There are 12 residues in the CDR3. Germline lookup yields CDR1 MDHEN and CDR2 SYDVKM. V was shortened by 8 bases and J by 2 bases, with 9 bases between the two germline ends.

J is TRBJ2-1 and V is TRBV6-2 or TRBV6-3, with D unresolved. Trimming stripped 1 base from V and 5 bases from J, with 3 bases between. Germline CDR1 MNHEY, CDR2 SVGEGT. This CDR3 has 12 amino acids. CDR3 region: CASSYLDNEQFF. CDR3 nucleotide sequence: TGTGCCAGCAGTTACTTGGACAATGAGCAGTTCTTC.

This clonotype was seen more than once but under ten times. The J gene is TRBJ2-1, the V gene TRBV7-2; TRBD1 aligns across 9 bases. V was clipped by 1 base and J by 4 bases; unmatched bases: 2. The CDR3 has 15 residues. The germline V gene has CDR1 SGHTA and CDR2 FQGNSA. CDR3 coding DNA: TGTGCCAGCAGCTTAGTCGGGACAGGGTACAATGAGCAGTTCTTC. Translating it yields CASSLVGTGYNEQFF.